The 19 T cell receptor beta chains reported below all come from one sample, sequenced in a study of cytomegalovirus exposure and HLA in healthy donors. The study ran its PCR with 60 Vbeta and 13 Jbeta primers. Profiled with immunoSEQ multiplex PCR; TCRdb holds only in-frame clones, not every one. The repertoire holds fewer than 100,000 clones, with around 73% as singletons. Sequences were obtained from PBMCs. These receptors were collected from a female donor in good health and CMV-seronegative.

V and J are TRBV5-4 and TRBJ1-2; the D gene is possibly TRBD1 (5 bases). The CDR3 has 16 residues. Germline values: CDR1 SGHNT, CDR2 YYREEE (reference sequence). The V end was cut by 0 bases, the J end by 2 bases, with 14 bases between. The CDR3 DNA follows: TGTGCCAGCAGCTTGGGGGGCAGGTTGGCCAACTATGGCTACACCTTC. As protein: CASSLGGRLANYGYTF. Based on the CDR3 plus reference TRBV5-4 and TRBJ1-2, the full variable domain is ETGVTQSPTHLIKTRGQQVTLRCSSQSGHNTVSWYQQALGQGPQFIFQYYREEENGRGNFPPRFSGLQFPNYSSELNVNALELDDSALYLCASSLGGRLANYGYTFGSGTRLTVV.

The J gene is TRBJ2-1, the V gene TRBV10-3; D possibly corresponds to TRBD1 (6 bases). V was pared by 8 bases and J by 6 bases, with 14 bases between. The germline V gene has CDR1 ENHRY and CDR2 SYGVKD. This CDR3 comprises 13 residues. The CDR3 region is CAIGLGAPNEQFF. Written as DNA, the CDR3 is TGTGCCATCGGGTTGGGGGCACCCAATGAGCAGTTCTTC.

The V call is TRBV7-9, the J call TRBJ1-1; 7 nucleotides line up with TRBD1. Germline assignment: CDR1 SEHNR and CDR2 FQNEAQ (reference sequence). The CDR3 spans 14 residues. The V gene end was trimmed by 5 bases and the J gene end by 11 bases; junction bases not matched to a gene: 14. CDR3 loop: CASSPRGEPGKAFF. CDR3 bases: TGTGCCAGCAGCCCCAGGGGGGAGCCCGGCAAGGCTTTCTTT. The complete variable domain, with remaining parts taken from reference TRBV7-9 and TRBJ1-1, reads DTGVSQNPRHKITKRGQNVTFRCDPISEHNRLYWYRQTLGQGPEFLTYFQNEAQLEKSRLLSDRFSAERPKGSFSTLEIQRTEQGDSAMYLCASSPRGEPGKAFFGQGTRLTVV.

CDR3 amino acids: CASSSVITDTQYF. DNA for the CDR3: TGTGCCAGCAGTTCGGTTATCACAGATACGCAGTATTTT. The genes are TRBV27 and TRBJ2-3; D unresolved. The CDR3 runs 13 residues. Trimming shortened V by 4 bases and J by 2 bases, and 7 bases separated the two germline ends. Per the germline V gene, CDR1 is MNHEY and CDR2 is SMNVEV (reference sequence).

With respect to this clone: A junction boundary mismatches the germline segment, possibly from a read error. This chain links TRBV7-7 with TRBJ2-2; D is possibly TRBD1 (5 bases). From germline, CDR1 is SSHAT and CDR2 FNYEAQ (reference sequence). This CDR3 region has 13 residues. CDR3: CASSSQGAGELFF. CDR3 sequence (DNA): TGTGCTAGCAGCTCCCAGGGCGCAGGGGAGCTGTTTTTT.

The V gene is TRBV7-2, the J gene TRBJ1-1; 7 bases align to TRBD1. Losses at the gene ends were 5 bases for V and 11 bases for J; bases not matched to a gene: 8. This CDR3 contains 12 residues. Germline-derived CDR1 and CDR2 are SGHTA and FQGNSA. The CDR3 here is CASSRSTGEAFF. The CDR3 DNA reads TGTGCCAGCAGCCGCAGTACAGGGGAGGCTTTCTTT. Variable domain in full (rest from reference TRBV7-2 and TRBJ1-1): GAGVSQSPSNKVTEKGKDVELRCDPISGHTALYWYRQSLGQGLEFLIYFQGNSAPDKSGLPSDRFSAERTGGSVSTLTIQRTQQEDSAVYLCASSRSTGEAFFGQGTRLTVV.

CDR3 sequence reads: CASSQDPFGTSGSNEQFF. The CDR3 DNA sequence: TGTGCCAGCAGCCAAGATCCGTTCGGGACTAGCGGGTCAAATGAGCAGTTCTTC. The rearrangement links TRBV4-2 to TRBJ2-1; 12 positions agree with TRBD2. The CDR3 contains 18 residues. CDR1 and CDR2 (germline): LGHNA, YNFKEQ. With 0 bases clipped from V and 7 bases from J, the junction kept 10 bases outside the gene matches.

The genes are TRBV29-1 and TRBJ2-7, with TRBD1 matching 10 bases. There are 13 residues in the CDR3. CDR1 and CDR2 from the germline V gene are SQVTM and ANQGSEA. After removal of 6 bases from V and 5 bases from J, the junction contained 7 bases not matched to a gene. The CDR3 bases are TGCAGCGTCGGGACAGGGGCCCCCGACGAGCAGTACTTC. Amino acids: CSVGTGAPDEQYF.

V usage is TRBV2 and J usage is TRBJ2-1, with 8 bases identical to TRBD2. Germline CDR1 is SNHLY and CDR2 is FYNNEI. This CDR3 is 15 amino acids long. V trimming: 6 bases; J trimming: 6 bases; junction bases outside the gene matches: 10. The CDR3 bases are TGTGCCAGCAGCCAAAGCGGGGGCCCCTTCAATGAGCAGTTCTTC. Translated: CASSQSGGPFNEQFF.

The chain uses TRBV6-6 and TRBJ1-1, with D maybe TRBD1 (5 bases). Germline CDR1 is MNHNY and CDR2 is SVGAGI (reference sequence). Trimming shortened V by 0 bases and J by 6 bases, and 14 bases separated the two germline ends. The CDR3 totals 15 residues. CDR3 region: CASSYSGGGSAEAFF. As DNA, the CDR3 is TGTGCCAGCAGTTACTCGGGGGGAGGAAGCGCTGAAGCTTTCTTT.

The chain recombines TRBV5-1 with TRBJ1-1; the match to TRBD1 covers 9 bases. Germline assignment: CDR1 SGHRS and CDR2 YFSETQ. Unmatched junction bases numbered 8, after V lost 4 bases and J lost 4 bases. The CDR3 extends over 15 amino acids. The CDR3 loop is CASSPRTGEITEAFF. The CDR3 bases are TGCGCCAGCAGCCCACGGACAGGGGAGATCACTGAAGCTTTCTTT.

The gene calls are TRBV19 and TRBJ2-2; 8 bases match TRBD2. This CDR3 region has 16 residues. The germline V gene has CDR1 LNHDA and CDR2 SQIVND (reference sequence). J lost 5 bases, V lost 4 bases, and 9 bases had no gene match. CDR3 amino acids: CASSNELAVGTGELFF. The CDR3 nucleotides read TGTGCCAGTAGTAACGAACTAGCGGTGGGGACCGGGGAGCTGTTTTTT.

This rearrangement joins TRBV2 to TRBJ2-2; D not resolved. Trimming took 6 bases from V and 6 from J, leaving 14 bases between them. Per germline, CDR1 SNHLY and CDR2 FYNNEI. This CDR3 has 14 residues. CDR3 sequence (DNA): TGTGCCAGCAGATTCACTGATGGGCCCGGGGAGCTGTTTTTT. This encodes CASRFTDGPGELFF.

This clone has more than one count but fewer than ten. This sequence joins TRBV6-5 and TRBJ1-2; D ambiguous. The CDR3 sequence is 13 residues long. V gave up 6 bases and J gave up 3 bases, with 11 bases separating them. Looked up from germline, CDR1 is MNHEY and CDR2 is SVGAGI. This CDR3 is CASRETEDYGYTF. The CDR3 DNA reads as TGTGCCAGCAGGGAAACTGAGGACTATGGCTACACCTTC.

The V gene is TRBV4-1, the J gene TRBJ1-5; D gene uncertain. The CDR3 length is 15 residues. V lost 0 bases, J lost 0 bases, and 6 bases lay in between. The germline V gene has CDR1 MGHRA and CDR2 YSYEKL. The CDR3 spells CASSQERVSNQPQHF. DNA of the CDR3: TGCGCCAGCAGCCAAGAGAGAGTTAGCAATCAGCCCCAGCATTTT.

This clone has a count of ten or more. The chain is built from TRBV5-1 and TRBJ2-5; no clear D. This CDR3 region has 14 residues. Germline V gives CDR1 SGHRS, CDR2 YFSETQ. The germline V and J ends were trimmed by 1 base and 6 bases, with 13 bases remaining between them. This CDR3 is CASSLSEVIKTQYF. In DNA form, the CDR3 reads TGCGCCAGCAGCTTGAGTGAGGTGATAAAGACCCAGTACTTC.

The CDR3 loop reads CASSRQGAGNTIYF. Here the CDR3 DNA reads TGTGCCAGCAGCAGACAGGGAGCTGGAAACACCATATATTTT. V usage is TRBV9 and J usage is TRBJ1-3; TRBD1 matches at 7 bases. CDR1 SGDLS and CDR2 YYNGEE come from the germline V gene. V gave up 4 bases and J gave up 2 bases; unmatched junction bases: 3. This CDR3 is built from 14 residues.

A remark on this clone: The same CDR3 arises from other DNA sequences in this sample as well. The chain links TRBV11-2 to TRBJ1-5; D unresolved. The CDR3 spans 14 residues. V was pared by 5 bases and J by 3 bases, with 11 bases between. Germline lookup yields CDR1 SGHAT and CDR2 FQNNGV. DNA for the CDR3: TGTGCCAGCAGCCTCGGCGGATCCAATCAGCCCCAGCATTTT. This translates into CASSLGGSNQPQHF.

This clone was counted a single time. DNA for the CDR3: TGTGCCAGCAGCGTAGAAGGGGCGACTAACTATGGCTACACCTTC. Translated: CASSVEGATNYGYTF. The genes are TRBV9 and TRBJ1-2; possible D gene TRBD1, 5 bases. This CDR3 has 15 residues. Trimming took 0 bases from V and 0 from J, leaving 9 bases between them. Germline V gene lookup returns CDR1 SGDLS and CDR2 YYNGEE.